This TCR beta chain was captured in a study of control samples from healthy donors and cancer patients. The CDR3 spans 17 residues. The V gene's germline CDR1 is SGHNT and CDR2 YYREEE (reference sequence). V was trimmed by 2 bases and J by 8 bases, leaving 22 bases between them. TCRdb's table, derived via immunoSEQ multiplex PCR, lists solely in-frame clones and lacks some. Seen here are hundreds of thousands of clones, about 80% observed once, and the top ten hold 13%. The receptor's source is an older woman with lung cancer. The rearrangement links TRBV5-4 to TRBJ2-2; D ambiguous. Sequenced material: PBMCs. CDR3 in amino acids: CASSFSLSGLVSGELFF. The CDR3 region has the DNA TGTGCCAGCAGCTTTTCTCTATCTGGCCTTGTCTCTGGGGAGCTGTTTTTT.